This T cell receptor (beta chain) was documented in a study of blood T cell repertoires in COVID-19. V lost 5 bases and J lost 0, with 14 bases in between. The CDR3 totals 15 residues. CDR1 is MNHEY and CDR2 is SMNVEV in the germline V gene (reference sequence). Sequencing was performed with immunoSEQ multiplex PCR; in TCRdb, only in-frame clones are kept and a portion is missing. The profile shows about 270,000 clones, 80% to 90% of them singletons. The genes are TRBV27 and TRBJ2-7; D may be TRBD2 (5 bases). The specimen sequenced was peripheral blood. The TCR was taken from a woman between 50 and 59 years old who had recovered from COVID-19. Written as DNA, the CDR3 is TGTGCCAGCAGTATTGGACTCGGACCCTCCTACGAGCAGTACTTC. This sequence encodes CASSIGLGPSYEQYF.